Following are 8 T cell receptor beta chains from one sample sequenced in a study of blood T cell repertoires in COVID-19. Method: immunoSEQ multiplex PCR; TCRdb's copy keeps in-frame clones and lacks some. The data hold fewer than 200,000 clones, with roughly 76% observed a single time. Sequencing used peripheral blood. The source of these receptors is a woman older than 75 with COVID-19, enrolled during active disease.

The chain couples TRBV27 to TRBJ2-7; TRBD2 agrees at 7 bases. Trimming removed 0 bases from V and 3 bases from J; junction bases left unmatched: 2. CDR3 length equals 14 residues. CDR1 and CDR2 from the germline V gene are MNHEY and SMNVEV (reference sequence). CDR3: CASSLSSGGYEQYF. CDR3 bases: TGTGCCAGCAGTTTATCTTCGGGAGGCTACGAGCAGTACTTC.

As DNA, the CDR3 is TGTGCCAGCAGCCGCCGGACAGGGGATAATGGCTACACCTTC. It specifies CASSRRTGDNGYTF. V is TRBV11-3 and J is TRBJ1-2, with 9 bases matching TRBD1. This CDR3 spans 14 amino acids. Germline CDR1 reads SGHNT; CDR2 reads YENEEA. The junction had 7 bases not matched to a gene; V was cut back by 5 bases and J by 6 bases.

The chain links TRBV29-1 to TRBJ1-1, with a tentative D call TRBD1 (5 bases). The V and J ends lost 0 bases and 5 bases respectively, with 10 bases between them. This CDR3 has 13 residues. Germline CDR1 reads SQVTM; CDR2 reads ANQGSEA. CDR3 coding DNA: TGCAGCGTTGAAGATGCGAGACAGACTGAAGCTTTCTTT. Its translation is CSVEDARQTEAFF.

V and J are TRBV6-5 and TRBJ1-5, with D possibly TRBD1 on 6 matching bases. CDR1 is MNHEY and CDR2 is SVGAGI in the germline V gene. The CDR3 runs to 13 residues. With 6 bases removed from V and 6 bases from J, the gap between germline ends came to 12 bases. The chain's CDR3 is CASRGAGFQPQHF. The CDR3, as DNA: TGTGCCAGCAGGGGGGCAGGGTTTCAGCCCCAGCATTTT.

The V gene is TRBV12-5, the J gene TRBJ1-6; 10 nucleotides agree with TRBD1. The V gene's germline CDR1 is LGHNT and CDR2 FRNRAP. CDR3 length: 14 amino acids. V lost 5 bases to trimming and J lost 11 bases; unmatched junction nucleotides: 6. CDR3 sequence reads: CASGRTGGAAPLHF. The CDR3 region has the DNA TGTGCTAGTGGTAGGACAGGGGGAGCGGCACCCCTCCACTTT.

This CDR3 is CASSLATGIAISPLHF. The CDR3, as DNA: TGTGCCAGTAGCCTCGCTACAGGGATCGCCATTTCACCCCTCCACTTT. The chain carries TRBV19 and TRBJ1-6, with D perhaps TRBD1 (6 bases). Per the germline V gene, CDR1 is LNHDA and CDR2 is SQIVND (reference sequence). The CDR3 runs to 16 residues. Deletions cut 6 bases from V and 9 bases from J, with 21 bases between.

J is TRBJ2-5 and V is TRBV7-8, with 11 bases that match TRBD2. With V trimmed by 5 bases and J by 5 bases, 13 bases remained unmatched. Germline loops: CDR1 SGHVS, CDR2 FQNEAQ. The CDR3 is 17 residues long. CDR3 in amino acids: CASSQRLAGRGLETQYF. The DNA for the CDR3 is TGTGCCAGCAGCCAGAGACTAGCGGGAAGGGGGTTGGAGACCCAGTACTTC.

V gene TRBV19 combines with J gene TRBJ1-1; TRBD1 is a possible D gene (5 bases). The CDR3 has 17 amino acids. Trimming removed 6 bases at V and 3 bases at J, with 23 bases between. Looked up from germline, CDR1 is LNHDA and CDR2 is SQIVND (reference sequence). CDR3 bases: TGTGCCAGTAGCCAGCCGGGACTCCGAGGCGGGTACACTGAAGCTTTCTTT. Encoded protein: CASSQPGLRGGYTEAFF. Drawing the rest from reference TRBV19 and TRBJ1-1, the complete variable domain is DGGITQSPKYLFRKEGQNVTLSCEQNLNHDAMYWYRQDPGQGLRLIYYSQIVNDFQKGDIAEGYSVSREKKESFPLTVTSAQKNPTAFYLCASSQPGLRGGYTEAFFGQGTRLTVV.